This T cell receptor beta chain originates from a study of blood T cells in healthy people across ages. It was with a sample-barcoded 5' primer and a J-beta primer mix that a second PCR of roughly 7 to 12 cycles was run. TCRdb reanalysed the 5' RACE reads using MiXCR and keeps one entry per CDR3 protein. This sample has 1.4 million or so distinct CDR3 sequences, with roughly two fifths found just once. Unmatched junction bases numbered 3, after V lost 4 bases and J lost 2 bases. Germline V gene sequence: CDR1 DFQATT, CDR2 SNEGSKA (reference sequence). This CDR3 is 13 amino acids long. This clonotype has a handful of counts.

The clonotype was recovered from a woman between 18 and 29 years old in good health. The sequenced sample was blood. The V gene is TRBV20-1, the J gene TRBJ2-7; 9 bases are a match to TRBD2. CDR3 in amino acids: CSANLAGTYEQYF. The CDR3 DNA follows: TGCAGTGCTAACCTAGCGGGGACCTACGAGCAGTACTTC.